These 30 T cell receptor beta chains were sequenced from one sample in a study of cytomegalovirus exposure and HLA in healthy donors (dated by TCRdb to about 2017). Libraries were constructed by the immunoSEQ multiplex PCR assay. For the multiplex PCR, a mixture combining 60 forward primers for TCR Vbeta segments and 13 reverse primers for TCR Jbeta segments was used. Held by TCRdb, this immuneACCESS table contains in-frame sequences only and omits some clones. Under half of the omission traces to an unresolved V gene where checked; the cause of the rest is unknown. The sample table contains about 190,000 clones; only one count was recorded for around 87% of them. Of the sample, 1% to 1.5% is held by the ten largest clones. The sample comprised PBMCs. These receptors came from a man aged 30-40 years in good health and CMV-seronegative.

The chain recombines TRBV6-5 with TRBJ2-5, with D maybe TRBD2 (5 bases). The germline V gene encodes CDR1 MNHEY and CDR2 SVGAGI. The CDR3 consists of 12 residues. Trimming shortened V by 6 bases and J by 13 bases, and 18 bases separated the two germline ends. DNA of the CDR3: TGTGCCAGCAGCGACCTGCGGGCCCTGATGTACTTC. Translation gives CASSDLRALMYF.

This sequence joins TRBV7-4 and TRBJ2-3; D is unresolved. Germline-derived CDR1 and CDR2 are SGHVT and SQSDAQ. The V end was cut by 5 bases, the J end by 2 bases, with 14 bases between. This CDR3 has 15 residues. The CDR3 DNA is TGTGCCAGCAGCCCCGCGAGCGAGTACACAGATACGCAGTATTTT. This translates into CASSPASEYTDTQYF.

This clone came up once. CDR3 in DNA: TGTGCCAGCAGCTTGTTTACCAGCTCCTACAATGAGCAGTTCTTC. It translates to CASSLFTSSYNEQFF. The rearrangement joins TRBV5-5 to TRBJ2-1; D is unresolved. Germline V gene lookup returns CDR1 SGHKS and CDR2 YYEKEE (reference sequence). CDR3 length: 15 residues. Trimming removed 1 base from V and 0 bases from J, with 8 bases in between.

About this clone itself: Other DNA sequences of this sample code for an identical CDR3. This sequence joins TRBV5-1 and TRBJ2-5; possibly TRBD2 for D (5 bases). The CDR3 loop spans 14 amino acids. The ends were cut back, 0 bases at V and 3 bases at J, with 9 bases in the middle. Germline-derived CDR1 and CDR2 are SGHRS and YFSETQ. CDR3 nucleotides: TGCGCCAGCAGCTTGGTCCCGGGGAAAGAGACCCAGTACTTC. The encoded protein is CASSLVPGKETQYF.

This clone has just one count. In nucleotides, the CDR3 is TGTGCCAGCAGTCCTCCGGGAGAACAGAACGAGCAGTACTTC. The encoded protein is CASSPPGEQNEQYF. V usage is TRBV28 and J usage is TRBJ2-5; possibly TRBD2 for D (6 bases). The last part of the DNA fits TRBJ2-7 better; the J call may be wrong. CDR1 MDHEN and CDR2 SYDVKM come from the germline V gene. The CDR3 contains 14 residues.

This sequence joins TRBV2 and TRBJ1-1; D may be TRBD1 (5 bases). This CDR3 is built from 13 residues. Per germline, CDR1 SNHLY and CDR2 FYNNEI. Trimming removed 8 bases at V and 0 bases at J, with 10 bases between. The CDR3 DNA reads TGTGCCAGCGGAGACAGCATGAACACTGAAGCTTTCTTT. It specifies CASGDSMNTEAFF. Using reference TRBV2 and TRBJ1-1 for the parts outside the CDR3, the full variable domain is EPEVTQTPSHQVTQMGQEVILRCVPISNHLYFYWYRQILGQKVEFLVSFYNNEISEKSEIFDDQFSVERPDGSNFTLKIRSTKLEDSAMYFCASGDSMNTEAFFGQGTRLTVV.

In this sample, this clone turned up a few times. This chain joins TRBV16 and TRBJ1-5; D possibly corresponds to TRBD1 (5 bases). This CDR3 has 15 amino acids. The V gene lost 0 bases and the J gene lost 7 bases, with 13 bases spanning the gap. Germline CDR1 is KGHSY and CDR2 is FQNENV. CDR3 residues: CASSQSGGGGQPQHF. Written as DNA, the CDR3 is TGTGCCAGCAGCCAATCCGGGGGGGGTGGACAGCCCCAGCATTTT.

A word on this clone: At the DNA level, this CDR3 is encoded by other sequences in the same sample as well. The chain has TRBV7-2 and TRBJ1-5; D not resolved. Germline V CDR1 and CDR2: SGHTA, FQGNSA. V was trimmed by 2 bases and J by 4 bases, leaving 3 bases between them. CDR3 length equals 12 residues. In DNA form, the CDR3 reads TGTGCCAGCAGCTTACCTAATCAGCCCCAGCATTTT. Its translation is CASSLPNQPQHF.

The chain recombines TRBV2 with TRBJ1-2, with D perhaps matching TRBD1 (6 bases). Trimming cost V 2 bases and J 3 bases, with 10 bases left between them. This CDR3 has 14 amino acids. The V gene's germline CDR1 is SNHLY and CDR2 FYNNEI. The CDR3 DNA reads as TGTGCCAGCAGTGAAATGCAGGGGTACTATGGCTACACCTTC. It translates to CASSEMQGYYGYTF.

The chain couples TRBV19 to TRBJ2-7; 12 positions match TRBD2. The CDR3 length is 14 residues. The V gene end was trimmed by 6 bases and the J gene end by 6 bases; junction bases not matched to a gene: 6. Looked up from germline, CDR1 is LNHDA and CDR2 is SQIVND (reference sequence). Written as DNA, the CDR3 is TGTGCCAGTAGCTCTAGCGGGAGGGAGTCCGAGCAGTACTTC. It yields the protein CASSSSGRESEQYF.

This chain connects TRBV6-1 to TRBJ1-2; 7 positions agree with TRBD1. Losses at the gene ends were 8 bases for V and 4 bases for J; bases not matched to a gene: 7. The CDR3 has 13 amino acids. Germline lookup yields CDR1 MNHNS and CDR2 SASEGT. The CDR3 DNA is TGTGCCAGCCGGACAGGCTTATCCTATGGCTACACCTTC. Encoded protein: CASRTGLSYGYTF.

The V call is TRBV27, the J call TRBJ2-1, with 13 bases identical to TRBD2. The V and J ends lost 6 bases and 5 bases, in that order; junction bases with no gene match: 10. The CDR3 is made up of 17 amino acids. Germline assignment: CDR1 MNHEY and CDR2 SMNVEV (reference sequence). As DNA, the CDR3 is TGTGCCAGCAGGGGGAGTCCGGGACTAGCGGGGAACAATGAGCAGTTCTTC. Protein product: CASRGSPGLAGNNEQFF.

The chain links TRBV5-1 to TRBJ1-1; 9 bases match TRBD1. Germline V gives CDR1 SGHRS, CDR2 YFSETQ. There are 15 residues in the CDR3. Trimming took 7 bases from V and 3 from J; bases not matched to a gene: 10. In DNA form, the CDR3 reads TGCGCCAGCTCGACAGGGGGGCCCTCTGACACTGAAGCTTTCTTT. Protein: CASSTGGPSDTEAFF. Using reference TRBV5-1 and TRBJ1-1 for the parts outside the CDR3, the full variable domain is KAGVTQTPRYLIKTRGQQVTLSCSPISGHRSVSWYQQTPGQGLQFLFEYFSETQRNKGNFPGRFSGRQFSNSRSEMNVSTLELGDSALYLCASSTGGPSDTEAFFGQGTRLTVV.

This clone has only one observation. J is TRBJ2-3 and V is TRBV29-1; D may be TRBD1 (5 bases). The germline V gene encodes CDR1 SQVTM and CDR2 ANQGSEA. V was cut by 4 bases and J by 2 bases, with 13 bases left in between. CDR3 length: 14 residues. The CDR3 sequence is CSVVGLGYTDTQYF. The DNA for the CDR3 is TGCAGCGTTGTGGGGCTAGGGTACACAGATACGCAGTATTTT.

This clone was detected once. The J gene is TRBJ1-6, the V gene TRBV9, with D hard to call. CDR3 size: 16 residues. With 3 bases removed from V and 0 bases from J, the gap between germline ends came to 10 bases. CDR1 is SGDLS and CDR2 is YYNGEE in the germline V gene. Written as DNA, the CDR3 is TGTGCCAGCAGCGATAACCCCAGCTCCTATAATTCACCCCTCCACTTT. Residues: CASSDNPSSYNSPLHF.

The chain joins TRBV5-1 to TRBJ1-6, with 8 positions matching TRBD1. Germline values: CDR1 SGHRS, CDR2 YFSETQ. The ends lost 7 bases at V and 1 base at J; junction bases unmatched: 1. The CDR3 is 14 amino acids. CDR3 sequence (DNA): TGCGCCAGCCGACAGGGGTCCTATAATTCACCCCTCCACTTT. Translating it yields CASRQGSYNSPLHF.

The table lists this clone with a count of one. This sequence joins TRBV19 and TRBJ1-2; D gene uncertain. In germline, CDR1 is LNHDA, CDR2 SQIVND (reference sequence). The CDR3 is 13 amino acids. V shed 6 bases and J shed 0 bases, with 8 bases lying between them. CDR3 coding DNA: TGTGCCAGTAGCGGGTCCACTAACTATGGCTACACCTTC. This encodes CASSGSTNYGYTF.

This clone has only a few counts. V is TRBV7-8 and J is TRBJ1-6, with 7 positions matching TRBD1. The CDR3 length is 17 residues. Germline V CDR1 and CDR2: SGHVS, FQNEAQ. After removal of 5 bases from V and 1 base from J, the junction contained 8 bases not matched to a gene. DNA of the CDR3: TGTGCCAGCAGCCCCAGGACAGGACCTTCCTATAATTCACCCCTCCACTTT. Its protein product is CASSPRTGPSYNSPLHF.

The chain employs TRBV6-5 and TRBJ2-7; 9 nucleotides align to TRBD1. Germline assignment: CDR1 MNHEY and CDR2 SVGAGI. The CDR3 runs to 15 residues. V was pared by 4 bases and J by 0 bases, with 4 bases of the junction left unmatched. CDR3 in DNA: TGTGCCAGCAGTTCCGACAGGGGGAGCTCCTACGAGCAGTACTTC. It codes for CASSSDRGSSYEQYF.

The chain carries TRBV7-2 and TRBJ1-5; 9 nucleotides align to TRBD1. Germline V gives CDR1 SGHTA, CDR2 FQGNSA. With 2 bases clipped from V and 5 bases from J, the junction kept 4 bases outside the gene matches. The CDR3 has 15 amino acids. Here the CDR3 reads CASSLSTGGYQPQHF. The DNA for the CDR3 is TGTGCCAGCAGCTTAAGCACAGGGGGCTATCAGCCCCAGCATTTT.

The chain joins TRBV11-2 to TRBJ2-7; weak D call: TRBD1 (6 bases). Trimming left V 4 bases short and J 6 bases short, with 13 bases between. Germline CDR1 is SGHAT and CDR2 is FQNNGV. This CDR3 is 13 amino acids long. The CDR3 coding sequence is TGTGCCAGCAGCTCCAACAGGGTAGGCGAGCAGTACTTC. Translating gives CASSSNRVGEQYF.

The chain links TRBV7-2 to TRBJ2-7; 11 bases are a match to TRBD1. CDR3 length: 14 amino acids. Germline loops: CDR1 SGHTA, CDR2 FQGNSA. Germline trimming cut 4 bases from V and 2 bases from J; bases unmatched to any gene: 1. The CDR3 reads CASSSDRGPYEQYF. In nucleotides, the CDR3 is TGTGCCAGCAGCTCGGACAGGGGGCCCTACGAGCAGTACTTC.

J is TRBJ2-1 and V is TRBV6-5; 8 positions match TRBD1. The CDR3 sequence is 16 residues long. The germline V gene has CDR1 MNHEY and CDR2 SVGAGI. V shed 2 bases and J 9 bases; nucleotides not matched to a gene: 12. CDR3 bases: TGTGCCAGCAGTTACGGGAAGGGCAGGGGGCTTAGTGAGCAGTTCTTC. Its protein is CASSYGKGRGLSEQFF.

This clone was counted a single time. The chain links TRBV27 to TRBJ2-2, with 7 bases that match TRBD2. Per the germline V gene, CDR1 is MNHEY and CDR2 is SMNVEV (reference sequence). J was trimmed by 6 bases and V by 6 bases; bases with no gene match: 10. The CDR3 length is 15 residues. CDR3 loop: CASRPGLRVSGELFF. Written as DNA, the CDR3 is TGTGCCAGCAGGCCGGGACTAAGAGTCTCCGGGGAGCTGTTTTTT.

This rearrangement joins TRBV15 to TRBJ2-3; D is unresolved. Trimming cost V 1 base and J 4 bases, with 3 bases left between them. From germline, CDR1 is LNHNV and CDR2 YYDKDF (reference sequence). The CDR3 has 12 residues. CDR3 sequence: CATSRAADTQYF. The CDR3 nucleotides read TGTGCCACCAGCAGAGCCGCAGATACGCAGTATTTT.

This chain joins TRBV15 and TRBJ2-1; maybe TRBD2 (5 bases). Trimming took off 5 bases at V and 0 bases at J, with 11 bases between the two ends. The CDR3 covers 15 residues. Germline values: CDR1 LNHNV, CDR2 YYDKDF (reference sequence). CDR3 loop: CATSPWRSSYNEQFF. DNA for the CDR3: TGTGCCACCAGCCCCTGGAGGAGCTCCTACAATGAGCAGTTCTTC.

With respect to this clone: The junction departs from germline at one end; a sequencing error may be responsible. The chain joins TRBV7-9 to TRBJ2-4; TRBD2 aligns across 8 bases. From germline, CDR1 is SEHNR and CDR2 FQNEAQ (reference sequence). This CDR3 region has 14 residues. The CDR3 nucleotides are TGTGCCAGCAGCTCCGGGACTAGAGGGAACATTCAGTGCTTC. This sequence encodes CASSSGTRGNIQCF.

The genes are TRBV28 and TRBJ1-3; 7 bases line up with TRBD1. The germline CDR1 and CDR2 sequences are MDHEN and SYDVKM. The CDR3 spans 15 residues. V trimming: 6 bases; J trimming: 4 bases; junction bases outside the gene matches: 9. The DNA of the CDR3 is TGTGCCAGCAGAAGCACAGGGGCATCGGGAAACACCATATATTTT. Amino acids: CASRSTGASGNTIYF.

The rearrangement joins TRBV27 to TRBJ2-1; 9 bases are shared with TRBD2. The ends lost 5 bases at V and 4 bases at J; junction bases unmatched: 3. Germline loops: CDR1 MNHEY, CDR2 SMNVEV (reference sequence). This CDR3 contains 14 residues. Here the CDR3 DNA reads TGTGCCAGCAGTCCTGGACTAGCGTACAATGAGCAGTTCTTC. It specifies CASSPGLAYNEQFF.

This clone was seen just once. This chain joins TRBV28 and TRBJ2-5; D possibly corresponds to TRBD2 (6 bases). The J call may be in error: the DNA end matches TRBJ2-7 better. CDR1 and CDR2 from the germline V gene are MDHEN and SYDVKM. The CDR3 totals 15 residues. The CDR3 DNA sequence: TGTGCCAGCACCAGTATTGGAGGGGTAGATTACGAGCAGTACTTC. Amino acid sequence: CASTSIGGVDYEQYF.